One sample yielded the 27 T cell receptor beta chains listed below, sequenced in a study of blood T cells in healthy people across ages. Through a sample-barcoded 5' primer and a J-beta primer mix, a second PCR was run for roughly 7 to 11 cycles. TCRdb re-called the 5' RACE reads with MiXCR, one entry per CDR3 protein. This table holds around 1,000,000 distinct CDR3 sequences, 20% to 25% found once. Another study also made use of these data, one on T cells of mothers and their children.

The source material was blood. These receptors all come from a girl between 2 and 10 years old in good health.

This clonotype was detected only a few times. CDR3 loop: CASSPGVNGELFF. In nucleotides, the CDR3 is TGTGCCAGCAGCCCCGGGGTTAACGGGGAGCTGTTTTTT. The chain combines TRBV6-5 with TRBJ2-2; perhaps TRBD2 as D (5 bases). CDR1 is MNHEY, CDR2 SVGAGI, per germline. The CDR3 extends over 13 amino acids. The V and J ends lost 6 bases and 7 bases respectively, with 12 bases between them.

In this sample, this clonotype turned up a few times. The CDR3 protein is CASSLALVAGAGWGKNIQYF. The CDR3 DNA is TGTGCCAGCAGTTTAGCGCTTGTAGCGGGAGCGGGATGGGGCAAAAACATTCAGTACTTC. V is TRBV12-3 or TRBV12-4 and J is TRBJ2-4; 9 positions agree with TRBD2. V gave up 0 bases and J gave up 3 bases; unmatched junction bases: 15. The CDR3 length is 20 residues.

V gene TRBV10-3 combines with J gene TRBJ2-5; D unclear. From germline, CDR1 is ENHRY and CDR2 SYGVKD. The V end lost 8 bases, the J end lost 5 bases, and 6 bases lay between the germline ends. This CDR3 is 10 amino acids long. CDR3 region: CAIGGETQYF. CDR3 bases: TGTGCCATCGGTGGTGAGACCCAGTACTTC.

The V gene is TRBV11-1, the J gene TRBJ2-7; possibly TRBD1 for D (7 bases). CDR1 and CDR2 (germline): SGHAT, FQDESV (reference sequence). The germline V and J ends were trimmed by 7 bases and 2 bases, with 15 bases remaining between them. This CDR3 comprises 14 residues. CDR3 region: CASKRQGGTYEQYF. The CDR3 DNA reads TGTGCCAGCAAACGACAGGGAGGCACCTACGAGCAGTACTTC.

This clonotype was seen a handful of times. This sequence joins TRBV7-2 and TRBJ2-7; D remains unclear. The V gene's germline CDR1 is SGHTA and CDR2 FQGNSA. Trimming cost V 2 bases and J 4 bases, with 9 bases left between them. This CDR3 is built from 13 residues. CDR3 bases: TGTGCCAGCAGCTTAAATCCGAGATACGAGCAGTACTTC. The encoded protein is CASSLNPRYEQYF.

This chain connects TRBV7-9 to TRBJ2-7; weak D call: TRBD2 (6 bases). CDR1 SEHNR and CDR2 FQNEAQ come from the germline V gene (reference sequence). CDR3 length: 15 amino acids. V lost 3 bases and J lost 6, with 18 bases in between. For the CDR3, the DNA is TGTGCCAGCAGCTTTACTGTGGGAGGTGCGGGCGAGCAGTACTTC. Translation: CASSFTVGGAGEQYF.

This clonotype was picked up a small number of times. The chain has TRBV7-2 and TRBJ2-3; no definite D call. The V and J ends lost 2 bases and 8 bases respectively, with 14 bases between them. The CDR3 extends over 14 amino acids. Germline values: CDR1 SGHTA, CDR2 FQGNSA. CDR3 region: CASSLQMGETTQYF. The CDR3 DNA is TGTGCCAGCAGCTTACAAATGGGTGAAACTACGCAGTATTTT.

Only a few counts were recorded for this clonotype. This sequence joins TRBV7-8 and TRBJ2-6; D uncertain. The CDR3 covers 16 residues. V lost 6 bases and J lost 6, with 18 bases in between. Germline CDR1 and CDR2: SGHVS and FQNEAQ. CDR3 region: CASSPLDGEAANVLTF. CDR3 nucleotides: TGTGCCAGCAGTCCTTTGGACGGAGAAGCGGCCAACGTCCTGACTTTC.

The chain carries TRBV4-3 and TRBJ1-4; tentative D call: TRBD1 (5 bases). V shed 0 bases and J shed 3 bases, with 8 bases lying between them. The CDR3 runs 15 residues. Germline V lookup: CDR1 LGHNA, CDR2 YSLEER. CDR3 protein: CASSQDGTPNEKLFF. The DNA for the CDR3 is TGCGCCAGCAGCCAAGATGGGACTCCTAATGAAAAACTGTTTTTT.

CDR3 sequence (DNA): TGCAGCGGCGGGACTAGCGGCGTCGGGGAGCAGTTCTTC. Translating it yields CSGGTSGVGEQFF. The chain joins TRBV29-1 to TRBJ2-1; TRBD2 aligns across 11 bases. Germline-derived CDR1 and CDR2 are SQVTM and ANQGSEA. V gave up 7 bases and J gave up 10 bases; unmatched junction bases: 9. The CDR3 covers 13 residues.

The sample holds a few counts of this clonotype. V is TRBV12-5 and J is TRBJ1-4; 8 bases align to TRBD1. V lost 10 bases to trimming and J lost 8 bases; unmatched junction nucleotides: 15. The germline V gene encodes CDR1 LGHNT and CDR2 FRNRAP. This CDR3 is 15 amino acids long. CDR3 protein: CAIIEAGDRGEKLFF. In DNA, the CDR3 is TGTGCTATCATCGAAGCGGGAGACAGGGGCGAAAAACTGTTTTTT.

The chain links TRBV4-1 to TRBJ2-1; 11 nucleotides line up with TRBD2. CDR1 is MGHRA, CDR2 YSYEKL, per germline. Losses at the gene ends were 0 bases for V and 6 bases for J; bases not matched to a gene: 10. This CDR3 has 18 residues. CDR3 coding DNA: TGCGCCAGCAGCCAAGATGCTAGCGGGGGGCTCTATCGCAATGAGCAGTTCTTC. Its translation: CASSQDASGGLYRNEQFF.

The rearrangement joins TRBV5-1 to TRBJ2-7; either TRBD1 or TRBD2 may fit D (5 bases each). The germline V gene encodes CDR1 SGHRS and CDR2 YFSETQ. Between the trimmed V and J ends, which lost 0 bases and 0 bases, there was a span of 19 bases. The CDR3 has 18 residues. As DNA, the CDR3 is TGCGCCAGCAGCTTGGCAATAGGGACCGGATTAAGCTCCTACGAGCAGTACTTC. Protein: CASSLAIGTGLSSYEQYF.

This chain joins TRBV27 and TRBJ2-5; no reliable D call. The V gene lost 5 bases and the J gene lost 7 bases, with 11 bases spanning the gap. The germline gives CDR1 MNHEY, CDR2 SMNVEV (reference sequence). The CDR3 runs 12 residues. The CDR3: CASSPVGWTQYF. Written as DNA, the CDR3 is TGTGCCAGCAGTCCCGTGGGATGGACCCAGTACTTC.

The chain uses TRBV21-1 and TRBJ2-5; TRBD2 is the table's D call and was not checked against the DNA. The DNA end favors TRBJ2-1, so the J call may be wrong. TRBV21-1 has pseudogene status. The length of the CDR3 is 16 residues. CDR3 loop: CASRSPGLAGVGEQFF. CDR3 nucleotide sequence: TGTGCCAGCAGGAGCCCGGGACTAGCGGGAGTAGGTGAGCAGTTCTTC.

This clonotype was found a few times. CDR3 residues: CASSITPGFSPLHF. The DNA of the CDR3 is TGTGCCAGTAGTATTACCCCAGGGTTTTCACCCCTCCACTTT. The chain uses TRBV19 and TRBJ1-6, with D maybe TRBD1 (5 bases). V shed 3 bases and J shed 9 bases, with 12 bases lying between them. From germline, CDR1 is LNHDA and CDR2 SQIVND (reference sequence). The CDR3 sequence is 14 residues long. The full variable domain, its missing parts supplied by reference TRBV19 and TRBJ1-6, is DGGITQSPKYLFRKEGQNVTLSCEQNLNHDAMYWYRQDPGQGLRLIYYSQIVNDFQKGDIAEGYSVSREKKESFPLTVTSAQKNPTAFYLCASSITPGFSPLHFGNGTRLTVT.

The CDR3 reads CASSSSRRINSNQPQHF. The CDR3 nucleotides read TGTGCCAGCAGTTCCTCTAGACGGATTAATAGCAATCAGCCCCAGCATTTT. This rearrangement joins TRBV28 to TRBJ1-5; unclear D gene. The germline gives CDR1 MDHEN, CDR2 SYDVKM. Trimming cost V 4 bases and J 0 bases, with 16 bases left between them. The CDR3 length is 17 residues. The full variable domain, in which reference TRBV28 and TRBJ1-5 provide the parts outside the CDR3, is DVKVTQSSRYLVKRTGEKVFLECVQDMDHENMFWYRQDPGLGLRLIYFSYDVKMKEKGDIPEGYSVSREKKERFSLILESASTNQTSMYLCASSSSRRINSNQPQHFGDGTRLSIL.

This clonotype has only a few counts. The J gene is TRBJ1-4, the V gene TRBV4-3; D remains ambiguous. CDR1 is LGHNA, CDR2 YSLEER, per germline. The CDR3 runs 12 residues. The V end was cut by 0 bases, the J end by 14 bases, with 10 bases between. The CDR3 reads CASSQEEGGLFF. The CDR3 DNA sequence: TGCGCCAGCAGCCAAGAAGAAGGTGGGCTGTTTTTT.

In its sample, this clonotype was seen once. The chain is built from TRBV7-2 and TRBJ2-3; possible D gene TRBD2, 6 bases. V lost 3 bases to trimming and J lost 1 base, with 17 bases between them. There are 17 residues in the CDR3. CDR1 SGHTA and CDR2 FQGNSA come from the germline V gene. The CDR3 is CASSLDGGVYGTDTQYF. CDR3 in DNA: TGTGCCAGCAGCTTGGATGGCGGGGTGTACGGCACAGATACGCAGTATTTT.

This chain links TRBV10-3 with TRBJ2-1; TRBD2 might be the D (5 bases). The CDR3 runs to 11 residues. Trimming stripped 7 bases from V and 8 bases from J, with 9 bases between. Germline assignment: CDR1 ENHRY and CDR2 SYGVKD. DNA for the CDR3: TGTGCCATCATCCAACTAGATGAGCAGTTCTTC. Translation: CAIIQLDEQFF.

The chain has TRBV4-2 and TRBJ2-1; TRBD2 matches 7 bases. This CDR3 is 15 amino acids long. J gave up 7 bases and V 4 bases, and 10 bases lay outside the gene matches. Germline CDR1 and CDR2: LGHNA and YNFKEQ. In nucleotides, the CDR3 is TGTGCCAGCAGCCGACGGGGGGAGATTACGAATGAGCAGTTCTTC. It codes for CASSRRGEITNEQFF.

The rearrangement links TRBV3-1 to TRBJ1-2, with 8 bases aligning to TRBD1. Unmatched junction bases numbered 9, after V lost 5 bases and J lost 7 bases. The CDR3 totals 14 residues. Germline V gives CDR1 LGHDT, CDR2 YNNKEL (reference sequence). CDR3 protein: CASSSLDRAGGYTF. CDR3 DNA: TGTGCCAGCAGCTCCCTGGACAGGGCGGGTGGCTACACCTTC.

This sequence joins TRBV25-1 and TRBJ2-1; 9 bases align to TRBD2. Germline V gene lookup returns CDR1 MGHDK and CDR2 SYGVNS. V lost 4 bases to trimming and J lost 5 bases; unmatched junction nucleotides: 3. This CDR3 contains 14 residues. The CDR3 DNA sequence: TGTGCCAGCAGTGTCCGACTAGCGGACAATGAGCAGTTCTTC. Translation: CASSVRLADNEQFF. The complete variable domain, with remaining parts taken from reference TRBV25-1 and TRBJ2-1, reads EADIYQTPRYLVIGTGKKITLECSQTMGHDKMYWYQQDPGMELHLIHYSYGVNSTEKGDLSSESTVSRIRTEHFPLTLESARPSHTSQYLCASSVRLADNEQFFGPGTRLTVL.

The chain links TRBV6-5 to TRBJ2-7; possibly TRBD1 for D (5 bases). Trimming left V 5 bases short and J 6 bases short, with 8 bases between. Germline CDR1 reads MNHEY; CDR2 reads SVGAGI. CDR3 size: 11 residues. The CDR3 DNA reads as TGTGCCAGCAGTGAGACAGTCGAGCAGTACTTC. Translation gives CASSETVEQYF.

This clonotype occurred a few times. This sequence joins TRBV28 and TRBJ2-2, with TRBD2 matching 7 bases. V shed 3 bases, J shed 3 bases, and the junction held 10 bases outside the gene matches. The CDR3 runs 17 residues. Germline CDR1 MDHEN, CDR2 SYDVKM. The CDR3 spells CASSFGRAGLYTGELFF. CDR3 nucleotides: TGTGCCAGCAGTTTTGGGAGGGCGGGTCTGTACACCGGGGAGCTGTTTTTT.

V gene TRBV10-3 combines with J gene TRBJ2-5; TRBD2 aligns across 13 bases. Judging by the DNA end, TRBJ2-1 fits better; the J call may be wrong. Germline V lookup: CDR1 ENHRY, CDR2 SYGVKD. The CDR3 extends over 13 amino acids. CDR3 protein: CAIRLAGGNEQFF. DNA of the CDR3: TGTGCCATAAGACTAGCGGGAGGCAATGAGCAGTTCTTC.

V and J are TRBV4-1 and TRBJ2-7; perhaps TRBD2 as D (6 bases). V lost 3 bases and J 5 bases, leaving 17 bases between the germline ends. In germline, CDR1 is MGHRA, CDR2 YSYEKL. This CDR3 spans 15 amino acids. Here the CDR3 DNA reads TGCGCCAGCAGCCACCTCCGGAAAGGGAGGAACGAGCAGTACTTC. Its protein is CASSHLRKGRNEQYF.